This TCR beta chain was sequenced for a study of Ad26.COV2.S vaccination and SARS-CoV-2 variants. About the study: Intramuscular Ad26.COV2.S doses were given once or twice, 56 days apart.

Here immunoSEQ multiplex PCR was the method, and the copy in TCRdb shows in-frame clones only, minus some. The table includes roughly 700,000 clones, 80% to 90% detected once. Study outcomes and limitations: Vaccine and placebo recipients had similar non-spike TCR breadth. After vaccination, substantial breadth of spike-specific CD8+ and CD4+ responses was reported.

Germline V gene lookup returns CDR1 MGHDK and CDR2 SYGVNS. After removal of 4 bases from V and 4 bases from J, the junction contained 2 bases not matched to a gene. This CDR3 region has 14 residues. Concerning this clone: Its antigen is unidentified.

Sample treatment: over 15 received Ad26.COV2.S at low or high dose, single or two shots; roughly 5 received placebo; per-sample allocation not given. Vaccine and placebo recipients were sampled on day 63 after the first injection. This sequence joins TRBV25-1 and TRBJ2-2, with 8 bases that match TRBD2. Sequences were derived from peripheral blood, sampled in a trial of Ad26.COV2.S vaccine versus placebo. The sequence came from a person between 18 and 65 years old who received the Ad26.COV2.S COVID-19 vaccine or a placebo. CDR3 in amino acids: CASSVAGGTGELFF. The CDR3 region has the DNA TGTGCCAGCAGTGTTGCGGGGGGCACCGGGGAGCTGTTTTTT. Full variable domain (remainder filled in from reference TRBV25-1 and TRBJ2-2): EADIYQTPRYLVIGTGKKITLECSQTMGHDKMYWYQQDPGMELHLIHYSYGVNSTEKGDLSSESTVSRIRTEHFPLTLESARPSHTSQYLCASSVAGGTGELFFGEGSRLTVL.